One sample yielded the 3 T cell receptor beta chains listed below, sequenced in a study of cytomegalovirus exposure and HLA in healthy donors. Researchers ran the PCR with 60 Vbeta and 13 Jbeta primers. Clones were read by immunoSEQ multiplex PCR, and TCRdb kept only the in-frame ones, dropping some. The repertoire includes 150,000 or so clones, about 77% of them detected once, and under 1.5% sits in the top ten. Sequencing was carried out using PBMCs. These receptors all stem from a man aged 30 to 39 in good health and CMV-seronegative.

This chain links TRBV5-1 with TRBJ2-3; weak D call: TRBD2 (6 bases). Between the trimmed V and J ends, which lost 0 bases and 1 base, there was a span of 12 bases. There are 16 residues in the CDR3. CDR1 and CDR2 from the germline V gene are SGHRS and YFSETQ. Here the CDR3 reads CASSLEGPGGTDTQYF. CDR3 DNA: TGCGCCAGCAGCTTGGAGGGTCCGGGGGGCACAGATACGCAGTATTTT. The full variable domain, in which reference TRBV5-1 and TRBJ2-3 provide the parts outside the CDR3, is KAGVTQTPRYLIKTRGQQVTLSCSPISGHRSVSWYQQTPGQGLQFLFEYFSETQRNKGNFPGRFSGRQFSNSRSEMNVSTLELGDSALYLCASSLEGPGGTDTQYFGPGTRLTVL.

The table lists this clone with a few counts. J is TRBJ1-1 and V is TRBV6-6; D possibly corresponds to TRBD1 (5 bases). V was pared by 9 bases and J by 4 bases, with 15 bases between. The CDR3 covers 13 residues. CDR1 is MNHNY, CDR2 SVGAGI, per germline (reference sequence). Written as DNA, the CDR3 is TGTGCCAGTTTAGTCGGGGGGATCACTGAAGCTTTCTTT. Protein product: CASLVGGITEAFF.

The table lists this clone with a count of one. The V and J genes are TRBV15 and TRBJ2-2; no firm D call. Per the germline V gene, CDR1 is LNHNV and CDR2 is YYDKDF (reference sequence). This CDR3 contains 15 residues. Trimming removed 0 bases from V and 7 bases from J, with 12 bases in between. CDR3 region: CATSRDTLNFGELFF. CDR3 nucleotide sequence: TGTGCCACCAGCAGAGATACGTTAAACTTCGGGGAGCTGTTTTTT. Full variable domain (rest looked up from reference TRBV15 and TRBJ2-2): DAMVIQNPRYQVTQFGKPVTLSCSQTLNHNVMYWYQQKSSQAPKLLFHYYDKDFNNEADTPDNFQSRRPNTSFCFLDIRSPGLGDTAMYLCATSRDTLNFGELFFGEGSRLTVL.